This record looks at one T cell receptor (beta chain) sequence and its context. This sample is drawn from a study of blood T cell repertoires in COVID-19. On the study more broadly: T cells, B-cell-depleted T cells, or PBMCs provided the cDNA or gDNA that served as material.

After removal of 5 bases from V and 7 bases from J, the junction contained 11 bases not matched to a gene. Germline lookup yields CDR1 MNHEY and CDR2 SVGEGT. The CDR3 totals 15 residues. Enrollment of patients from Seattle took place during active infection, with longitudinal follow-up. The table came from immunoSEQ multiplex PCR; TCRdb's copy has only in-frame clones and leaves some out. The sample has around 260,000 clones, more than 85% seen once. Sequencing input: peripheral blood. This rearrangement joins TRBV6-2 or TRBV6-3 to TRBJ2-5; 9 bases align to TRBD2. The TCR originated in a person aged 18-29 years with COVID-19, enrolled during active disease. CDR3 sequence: CASSRWEAGGLTQYF. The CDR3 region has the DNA TGTGCCAGCAGTCGCTGGGAAGCGGGAGGATTGACCCAGTACTTC.